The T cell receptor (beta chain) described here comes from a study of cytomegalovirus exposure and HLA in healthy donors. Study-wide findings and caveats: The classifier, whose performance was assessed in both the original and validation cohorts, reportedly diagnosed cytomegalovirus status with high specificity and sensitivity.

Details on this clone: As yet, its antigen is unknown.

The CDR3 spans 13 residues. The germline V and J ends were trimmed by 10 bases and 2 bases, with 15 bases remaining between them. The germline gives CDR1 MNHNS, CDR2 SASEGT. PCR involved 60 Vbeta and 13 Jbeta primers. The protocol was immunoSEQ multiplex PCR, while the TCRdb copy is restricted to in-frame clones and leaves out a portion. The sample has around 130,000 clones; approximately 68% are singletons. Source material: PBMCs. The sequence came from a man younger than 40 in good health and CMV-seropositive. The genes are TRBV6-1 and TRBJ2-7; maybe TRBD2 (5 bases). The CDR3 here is CATGRGVPYEQYF. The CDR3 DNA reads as TGTGCCACAGGTCGGGGAGTCCCCTACGAGCAGTACTTC.